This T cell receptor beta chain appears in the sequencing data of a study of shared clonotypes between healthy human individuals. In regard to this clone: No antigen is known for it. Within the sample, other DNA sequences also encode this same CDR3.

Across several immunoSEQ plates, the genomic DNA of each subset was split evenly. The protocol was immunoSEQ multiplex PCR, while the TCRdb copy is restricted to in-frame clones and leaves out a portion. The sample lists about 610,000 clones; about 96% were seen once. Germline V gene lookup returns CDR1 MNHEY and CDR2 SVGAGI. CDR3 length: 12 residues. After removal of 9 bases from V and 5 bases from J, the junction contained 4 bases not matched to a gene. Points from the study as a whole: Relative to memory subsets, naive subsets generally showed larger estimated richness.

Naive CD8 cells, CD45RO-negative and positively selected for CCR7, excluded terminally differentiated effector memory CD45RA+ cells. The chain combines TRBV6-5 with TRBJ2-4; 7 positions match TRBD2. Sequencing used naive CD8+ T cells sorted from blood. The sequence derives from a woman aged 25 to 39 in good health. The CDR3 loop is CASMGGENIQYF. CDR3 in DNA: TGTGCCAGTATGGGGGGGGAAAACATTCAGTACTTC.